The rows below give T cell receptor beta chains drawn from one sample of a study of identical twins. MiXCR, run by TCRdb on the 5' RACE reads, gives a single entry per CDR3 protein. The sample has approximately 140,000 distinct CDR3 sequences, under 4.5% seen once. Sequencing was done on a sample of memory T cells sorted from blood. Receptors were obtained from a man between 18 and 29 years old in good health. Both conserved end residues are part of each CDR3. Clone size, where shown, is once, few, many, or a class for clones that have expanded.

len: 18; j_gene: TRBJ2-3; abundance: many; v_gene: TRBV6-1; CDR3aa: CASSGLAGEVLLSDTQYF
len: 14; j_gene: TRBJ2-1; abundance: -; v_gene: TRBV7-6; CDR3aa: CASGTPRGRNEQFF
len: 12; j_gene: TRBJ2-7; abundance: many; v_gene: TRBV16; CDR3aa: CASSQSGYEQYF
len: 15; j_gene: TRBJ2-1; abundance: many; v_gene: TRBV11-2; CDR3aa: CASSASGRAYNEQFF
len: 12; j_gene: TRBJ2-2; abundance: many; v_gene: TRBV27; CDR3aa: CASRRGPGELFF
len: 14; j_gene: TRBJ1-2; abundance: many; v_gene: TRBV6-2/TRBV6-3; CDR3aa: CASIDGTLSYGYTF
len: 14; j_gene: TRBJ1-1; abundance: many; v_gene: TRBV5-1; CDR3aa: CASSPGQDASEAFF
len: 11; j_gene: TRBJ1-5; abundance: many; v_gene: TRBV2; CDR3aa: CASRGHGPQHF
len: 17; j_gene: TRBJ2-1; abundance: many; v_gene: TRBV5-1; CDR3aa: CASSWGTSGAGGNEQFF
len: 14; j_gene: TRBJ1-1; abundance: many; v_gene: TRBV7-2; CDR3aa: CASSLNGQGTEAFF
len: 16; j_gene: TRBJ2-1; abundance: many; v_gene: TRBV4-3; CDR3aa: CASSQRTSSSYNEQFF
len: 14; j_gene: TRBJ1-6; abundance: many; v_gene: TRBV27; CDR3aa: CASSFQAENSPLHF
len: 14; j_gene: TRBJ2-1; abundance: many; v_gene: TRBV10-3; CDR3aa: CATAGTSETVQQFF
len: 12; j_gene: TRBJ2-3; abundance: many; v_gene: TRBV28; CDR3aa: CASIADTDTQYF
len: 18; j_gene: TRBJ1-1; abundance: many; v_gene: TRBV5-1; CDR3aa: CASSGGQGGLVMNTEAFF
len: 15; j_gene: TRBJ2-2; abundance: many; v_gene: TRBV5-1; CDR3aa: CASREGSLHTGELFF
len: 15; j_gene: TRBJ1-4; abundance: few; v_gene: TRBV5-1; CDR3aa: CASSPRRATNEKLFF
len: 16; j_gene: TRBJ2-5; abundance: many; v_gene: TRBV5-1; CDR3aa: CASSLPGTGAQETQYF
len: 12; j_gene: TRBJ2-7; abundance: -; v_gene: TRBV20-1; CDR3aa: CSASGQGDEQYF
len: 15; j_gene: TRBJ2-6; abundance: many; v_gene: TRBV5-1; CDR3aa: CASAGDLSGANVLTF
len: 12; j_gene: TRBJ2-1; abundance: many; v_gene: TRBV20-1; CDR3aa: CSVKGSYNEQFF
len: 11; j_gene: TRBJ2-7; abundance: many; v_gene: TRBV6-1; CDR3aa: CASSAGTWEYF
len: 16; j_gene: TRBJ2-7; abundance: many; v_gene: TRBV5-4; CDR3aa: CASSSGGLPGPFEQYF
len: 14; j_gene: TRBJ2-3; abundance: many; v_gene: TRBV11-2; CDR3aa: CASSLVRGRNTQYF
len: 18; j_gene: TRBJ2-2; abundance: -; v_gene: TRBV3-1; CDR3aa: CASRQDFVASGSRGELFF
len: 13; j_gene: TRBJ1-5; abundance: many; v_gene: TRBV29-1; CDR3aa: CSVGGQGGQPQHF
len: 17; j_gene: TRBJ2-1; abundance: many; v_gene: TRBV7-3; CDR3aa: CASTQGGAGATYNEQFF
len: 14; j_gene: TRBJ2-2; abundance: many; v_gene: TRBV5-5; CDR3aa: CASSHGWVAGELFF
len: 17; j_gene: TRBJ2-7; abundance: many; v_gene: TRBV9; CDR3aa: CASSVAASGRIPYEQYF
len: 13; j_gene: TRBJ1-4; abundance: many; v_gene: TRBV5-1; CDR3aa: CASSLGQGEKLFF
len: 10; j_gene: TRBJ2-3; abundance: -; v_gene: TRBV29-1; CDR3aa: CSSSADTQYF
len: 13; j_gene: TRBJ1-1; abundance: many; v_gene: TRBV3-1; CDR3aa: CASSSPYNTEAFF
len: 12; j_gene: TRBJ2-3; abundance: many; v_gene: TRBV29-1; CDR3aa: CSVRTAADTQYF
len: 13; j_gene: TRBJ1-1; abundance: few; v_gene: TRBV20-1; CDR3aa: CSARDQGWAEAFF
len: 18; j_gene: TRBJ2-1; abundance: many; v_gene: TRBV11-1; CDR3aa: CASSSPPRLAGGRNEQFF
len: 13; j_gene: TRBJ2-1; abundance: many; v_gene: TRBV3-1; CDR3aa: CASSPPAKHEQFF
len: 17; j_gene: TRBJ2-2; abundance: many; v_gene: TRBV5-1; CDR3aa: CASSLRGGYANTGELFF
len: 14; j_gene: TRBJ1-5; abundance: many; v_gene: TRBV12-3/TRBV12-4; CDR3aa: CASSGESVDQPQHF
len: 15; j_gene: TRBJ2-3; abundance: many; v_gene: TRBV10-3; CDR3aa: CAIRVIAGPTDTQYF
len: 16; j_gene: TRBJ2-1; abundance: many; v_gene: TRBV3-1; CDR3aa: CASSQVWTGRYNEQFF
len: 14; j_gene: TRBJ2-1; abundance: many; v_gene: TRBV27; CDR3aa: CASSLPGRFNEQFF
len: 14; j_gene: TRBJ2-5; abundance: -; v_gene: TRBV19; CDR3aa: CASMGQGWLETQYF
len: 15; j_gene: TRBJ2-1; abundance: many; v_gene: TRBV12-5; CDR3aa: CASGSGLAKLNEQFF
len: 12; j_gene: TRBJ2-2; abundance: few; v_gene: TRBV10-3; CDR3aa: CAIRPGAGELFF
len: 13; j_gene: TRBJ2-2; abundance: many; v_gene: TRBV5-1; CDR3aa: CASSYRSTGELFF
len: 14; j_gene: TRBJ2-3; abundance: many; v_gene: TRBV20-1; CDR3aa: CSAQPPSSWGTQYF
len: 17; j_gene: TRBJ2-3; abundance: many; v_gene: TRBV7-2; CDR3aa: CASSLAGTSGRTDTQYF
len: 15; j_gene: TRBJ1-5; abundance: -; v_gene: TRBV4-2; CDR3aa: CASSQSRYSNQPQHF
len: 13; j_gene: TRBJ2-7; abundance: many; v_gene: TRBV12-3/TRBV12-4; CDR3aa: CASSFRGYYEQYF
len: 16; j_gene: TRBJ2-2; abundance: -; v_gene: TRBV23-1; CDR3aa: CASSPGRGMNTGELFF
len: 15; j_gene: TRBJ2-1; abundance: many; v_gene: TRBV7-8; CDR3aa: CASSLEDRVGYEQFF